This T cell receptor (beta chain) was captured by sequencing in a study of T cells expressing NK-cell markers. In the study overall: Sorted T-cell subsets CD3+CD56+NKG2C+, CD3+CD56+NKG2C- and CD3+CD56-NKG2C+ were TCR beta-sequenced. Just one sequenced donor of eight was HCMV-seronegative, while seven were seropositive.

The CDR3 has 22 amino acids. CDR1 SNHLY and CDR2 FYNNEI come from the germline V gene. Researchers built TCR beta cDNA using 5'RACE template switching with UMIs. TCRdb reprocessed the 5' RACE reads; each CDR3 protein has one entry and no DNA is given. The sample includes some 150,000 distinct CDR3 sequences. This receptor was taken from a man between 18 and 29 years old in good health. Specimen: blood T cells: a sorted CD56 or NKG2C T cell subset, CD4+ or CD8+ T cells, or bulk PBMC T cells (not recorded which). This chain uses TRBV2 with TRBJ2-5; TCRdb's D call, TRBD2, is unchecked because there is no DNA. CDR3 region: CASSGGVGAASGSFLGQETQYF.